This is a list of T cell receptor beta chains from one sample in a study of blood T cell repertoires in COVID-19. The table came from immunoSEQ multiplex PCR; TCRdb's copy has only in-frame clones and leaves some out. The sample contains fewer than 250,000 clones, 86% of which appear only once. Sequenced material: peripheral blood. The source of these receptors is a woman of 80 years or more with COVID-19, enrolled during active disease. Each CDR3 is given without its conserved first and last residue.

TRBV27 | ASSSMIDRKDTEAF
TRBV28 | ASSTANSPLH
TRBV29-1 | SVRQGLEQY
TRBV6-6 | ASSLGGTLSTDTQY
TRBV6-5 | ASSYRVGGNTIY
TRBV29-1 | SVCSTSANTGELF
TRBV7-9 | ASSLGTGGPLRRASPLH
TRBV5-1 | ASSSVSTVTEQF
TRBV7-2 | ASSSAGGLVTDTQY
TRBV5-5 | ASSLGRTGFGTEAF
TRBV28 | ASRDGLGDEQF
TRBV19 | ASSKTSGYNEQF
TRBV2 | ASSGQGMNTEAF
TRBV6-2/TRBV6-3 | ASSPETGTEAF
TRBV4-1 | ASSRDRKRPQH
TRBV5-1 | ASSFLQGDTGELF
TRBV15 | ATSRDKGDEKLF
TRBV6-5 | AGRRRGEKLF
TRBV3-1/TRBV3-2 | ASSGRGPNYGYT
TRBV10-1 | ASRRGGVNTEAF
TRBV5-4 | ASSKGQTLNTEAF
TRBV30 | AWRAARQEQF
TRBV6-5 | ASSYSGTGGNSPLH
TRBV5-4 | ASSLVGRGPNTGELF
TRBV11-2 | ASSRGTPRGHNEQF